This TCR beta chain originates from a study of beta chain features in type 1 diabetes. The V gene lost 3 bases and the J gene lost 0 bases, with 8 bases spanning the gap. The germline V gene encodes CDR1 SEHNR and CDR2 FQNEAQ (reference sequence). The CDR3 has 14 amino acids. Sequencing targeted expressed TCRB transcripts, as all isolated RNA had been reverse transcribed. The protocol was immunoSEQ multiplex PCR, while the TCRdb copy is restricted to in-frame clones and leaves out a portion. The table lists more than 140,000 clones, approximately 9.8% of them singletons. General study findings and limits: Researchers caution that PCR might favor shorter templates, equally among patients and controls. The study found that naive, central memory and Treg TCRB repertoires appeared more similar in patients than in healthy donors.

Worth noting for this clone: As yet, its antigen is unknown.

The origin of this receptor is a woman aged 40 to 49 in good health. The rearrangement uses TRBV7-9 and TRBJ1-2, with TRBD1 as a possible D gene (5 bases). What was sequenced was central memory CD4+ T cells from blood. The CDR3, as DNA: TGTGCCAGCAGCTTCGACAGCTCTAACTATGGCTACACCTTC. It codes for CASSFDSSNYGYTF.